This T cell receptor beta chain was profiled in a study of a mutant IDH1 vaccine in newly diagnosed glioma. Overall study context: Patients had received radiotherapy, temozolomide, or both previously, most receiving both. Study conclusions and caveats: Pseudoprogression seemed unrelated to changes in top peripheral T cell clonotypes.

Time point specified: baseline, week 1 (first vaccination visit). The sample's treatment: pre-vaccination baseline after standard-of-care therapy. In every donor, the tumor was a new WHO grade 3 or 4 IDH1-mutant, ATRX-lost astrocytoma. Sequencing used immunoSEQ multiplex PCR; TCRdb keeps in-frame clones, though not all of them. The sample holds 45,000 to 60,000 clones; roughly 80% are singletons and the top ten take less than 2%. This CDR3 is 14 amino acids long. Deletions cut 3 bases from V and 6 bases from J, with 13 bases between. Germline values: CDR1 MGHRA, CDR2 YSYEKL. Of note for this clone: The antigen is undetermined.

The sequenced sample was PBMCs, obtained from a glioma patient treated with radiotherapy, temozolomide or both. The sequence derives from a woman aged 40 to 50 with glioma. The chain uses TRBV4-1 and TRBJ2-3; D is uncertain. CDR3 DNA: TGCGCCAGCAGCCACGATCCCCCAAGGGATACGCAGTATTTT. Its protein is CASSHDPPRDTQYF.